The source of this T cell receptor (beta chain) is a study of blood T cell repertoires in COVID-19. Study at large: Some COVID-19 samples were acute and others convalescent; all came from the United States, Italy and Spain. In each case, the material was cDNA or gDNA derived from T cells, B-cell-depleted T cells, or PBMCs.

Under the authors' procedure: Quantification of nucleated cells was approximated via reference gene primer amplification. Assay used: immunoSEQ multiplex PCR; TCRdb lists only in-frame clones, some missing. D and trimming come from the DNA, and the V and J calls and clone size come from that table. The data show 75,000 to 90,000 clones, roughly 91% seen once. This clone was counted once. Sequenced: peripheral blood. The receptor was isolated from a woman aged 45-65 years in a cohort sampled during active COVID-19.

The CDR3 reads CATRWHRDNEQFF. The CDR3 nucleotides are TGCGCCACCCGGTGGCACAGAGACAATGAGCAGTTCTTC. The chain employs TRBV10-2 and TRBJ2-1, with D unclear. Trimming stripped 10 bases from V and 5 bases from J, with 15 bases between. CDR3 size: 13 residues. The germline V gene has CDR1 WSHSY and CDR2 SAAADI.